A selection of T cell receptor beta chains follows, all from one sample in a study of beta chain features in type 1 diabetes. Libraries were prepared by immunoSEQ multiplex PCR; TCRdb keeps only in-frame clonotypes and omits some of them. Of around 16,000 clones in the sample, 70% were seen once. The specimen was stem cell memory CD4+ T cells from blood. These receptors all come from a man younger than 40 with type 1 diabetes. CDR3s include the opening cysteine and the closing phenylalanine or tryptophan. The D gene is left open where the match is weak. Size is stated for part of the rows, as once, few or many counts, or as a class when the clone is expanded.

length,D,J,V,size,DNA,CDR3
14,TRBD2,TRBJ2-2,TRBV29-1,.,TGCAGCGTTTCTAGCGGGGGAACCACCGGGGAGCTGTTTTTT,CSVSSGGTTGELFF
17,TRBD1,TRBJ1-6,TRBV18,.,TGTGCCAGCTCACCACTACAGGGGAGCTCCTATAATTCACCCCTCCACTTT,CASSPLQGSSYNSPLHF
13,.,TRBJ1-1,TRBV2,.,TGTGTTTCTCAAAGGGGAATGAACACTGAAGCTTTCTTT,CVSQRGMNTEAFF
15,.,TRBJ2-1,TRBV9,.,TGTGCCAGCAGCGGTAGCGGAGCCTCCTACAATGAGCAGTTCTTC,CASSGSGASYNEQFF
14,TRBD2,TRBJ2-7,TRBV5-1,.,TGCGCCAGCAGCTTGGGGAGCGGGGGATACGAGCAGTACTTC,CASSLGSGGYEQYF
14,.,TRBJ1-5,TRBV28,.,TGTGCCAGCAGTTTATGGTCAGGGTATCAGCCCCAGCATTTT,CASSLWSGYQPQHF
16,TRBD2,TRBJ2-2,TRBV5-1,.,TGCGCCAGCAGCTTGGCTAGCGGGGGAAACACCGGGGAGCTGTTTTTT,CASSLASGGNTGELFF
14,TRBD2,TRBJ2-5,TRBV7-8,.,TGTGCCAGCAGCAAGCTAGCGGTCCAGGAGACCCAGTACTTC,CASSKLAVQETQYF
14,TRBD1,TRBJ1-4,TRBV6-5,.,TGTGCCAGCAGAACGACAGGGGGTAATGAAAAACTGTTTTTT,CASRTTGGNEKLFF
14,.,TRBJ1-6,TRBV7-9,.,TGTGCCAGCAGTAATGGAGTTGGGAATTCACCCCTCCACTTT,CASSNGVGNSPLHF
13,.,TRBJ1-1,TRBV7-3,.,TGTGCCAGCAGCCAACAGGAGGGCACTGAAGCTTTCTTT,CASSQQEGTEAFF
13,.,TRBJ2-7,TRBV30,.,TGTGCCTGGAGTGGACGGGTGACCTACGAGCAGTACTTC,CAWSGRVTYEQYF
12,.,TRBJ2-5,TRBV2,.,TGTGCCAGCAGTGAGCGCTCGGAGACCCAGTACTTC,CASSERSETQYF
15,TRBD2,TRBJ2-5,TRBV19,.,TGTGCCAGTAGTCTGACTCCGGGACTAGCCGAGACCCGGTACTTC,CASSLTPGLAETRYF
13,TRBD1,TRBJ1-2,TRBV25-1,.,TGTGCCAGCAGTTCCTGGGACAGGGGAGGCTACACCTTC,CASSSWDRGGYTF
16,.,TRBJ1-2,TRBV2,.,TGTGCCAGCAGTGTTGCCAGGGTAGGGGGATCCGGAGGCTACACCTTC,CASSVARVGGSGGYTF
15,TRBD2,TRBJ2-7,TRBV9,.,TGTGCCAGCAGCGCAGGGACTAGCGGAGCCTACGAGCAGTACTTC,CASSAGTSGAYEQYF
15,TRBD1,TRBJ2-1,TRBV10-3,.,TGTGCCATCAGTGAGTCCGGGACAGGGGGCGATGAGCAGTTCTTC,CAISESGTGGDEQFF
17,TRBD2,TRBJ2-3,TRBV18,.,TGTGCCAGCTCACCCGGGACTAGCGGGGGGCCAGTGGATACGCAGTATTTT,CASSPGTSGGPVDTQYF
14,.,TRBJ1-5,TRBV7-2,.,TGTGCCAGCAGATCGGGGGGGGTGGCGCAGCCCCAGCATTTT,CASRSGGVAQPQHF
14,TRBD2,TRBJ2-5,TRBV5-4,.,TGTGCCAGCACCGAATCCCGAGCGGGGGAGACCCAGTACTTC,CASTESRAGETQYF
14,.,TRBJ2-3,TRBV4-3,.,TGCGCCAGCAGCCAAGATCAGGTCACAGATACGCAGTATTTT,CASSQDQVTDTQYF
15,.,TRBJ2-3,TRBV28,.,TGTGCCAGCACGTATCACGGGGGAAACACAGATACGCAGTATTTT,CASTYHGGNTDTQYF
13,TRBD2,TRBJ2-1,TRBV29-1,.,TGCAGCGTTGAACGCGTTGGGGGGGATGAGCAGTTCTTC,CSVERVGGDEQFF
16,TRBD2,TRBJ2-3,TRBV7-2,.,TGTGCCAGCACCCCCTGGGGGGGAGTAAAACCAGATACGCAGTATTTT,CASTPWGGVKPDTQYF
16,.,TRBJ2-6,TRBV2,.,TGTGCCAGCAACCCCCCGACGGGCTCTGGGGCCAACGTCCTGACTTTC,CASNPPTGSGANVLTF
14,TRBD1,TRBJ1-4,TRBV18,.,TGTGCCAGCTCACAAACAGGGGTGCAAGGAAAACTGTTTTTT,CASSQTGVQGKLFF
13,.,TRBJ1-1,TRBV5-4,.,TGTGCCAGCAGCCGCGGGTATCACACTGAAGCTTTCTTT,CASSRGYHTEAFF
16,TRBD1,TRBJ1-2,TRBV7-9,few,TGTGCCAGCAGCCTTAGGACAGGGGTATATGACTATGGCTACACCTTC,CASSLRTGVYDYGYTF
14,.,TRBJ2-7,TRBV10-3,few,TGTGCCATCAGTGAGTCGGGGGCTACCTACGAGCAGTACTTC,CAISESGATYEQYF
14,.,TRBJ2-5,TRBV4-1,few,TGCGCCAGCAGCCAAGATCGGGAGCCAGAGACCCAGTACTTC,CASSQDREPETQYF
13,.,TRBJ2-2,TRBV5-1,.,TGCGCCAGCAGCTATAGGGGCACCGGGGAGCTGTTTTTT,CASSYRGTGELFF
15,.,TRBJ2-6,TRBV7-3,.,TGTGCCAGCAGCCGTGGGGGGACAGACTCCCACGTCCTGACTTTC,CASSRGGTDSHVLTF
15,TRBD2,TRBJ2-3,TRBV18,.,TGTGCCAGCTCACGAGCGGGGGGGCCAGGAGATACGCAGTATTTT,CASSRAGGPGDTQYF
16,TRBD2,TRBJ2-3,TRBV5-1,.,TGCGCCAGCAGTCCCCTCGCGGGGGGGCCGGAAGATACGCAGTATTTT,CASSPLAGGPEDTQYF
14,.,TRBJ1-2,TRBV28,.,TGTGCCAGCAGTTTAAGGGGAAGGGACTATGGCTACACCTTC,CASSLRGRDYGYTF
15,TRBD2,TRBJ2-1,TRBV6-5,.,TGTGCCAGCAGGGTAGCGGGGGGGCCGTACAATGAGCAGTTCTTC,CASRVAGGPYNEQFF
13,.,TRBJ1-1,TRBV5-6,.,TGTGCCAGCAGCTTCATTGAGTACACTGAAGCTTTCTTT,CASSFIEYTEAFF
14,.,TRBJ1-1,TRBV6-5,.,TGTGCCAGCAGTTCCCAGGGGCCTTACACTGAAGCTTTCTTT,CASSSQGPYTEAFF
14,.,TRBJ2-3,TRBV2,.,TGTGCCAGCCGACAGGACCTAGGCACAGATACGCAGTATTTT,CASRQDLGTDTQYF
16,TRBD1,TRBJ2-2,TRBV7-2,.,TGTGCCAGCAGCCCGGCCCCGCAGGGGGCAATGTTCGAGCTGTTTTTT,CASSPAPQGAMFELFF
15,TRBD2,TRBJ2-6,TRBV5-4,few,TGTGCCAGCACTGCGGGGGGGTCTGGGGCCAACGTCCTGACTTTC,CASTAGGSGANVLTF
14,.,TRBJ2-7,TRBV5-4,.,TGTGCCAGCAGCCGGCAGGGCCTTACCTACGAGCAGTACTTC,CASSRQGLTYEQYF